Each of the 9 T cell receptor beta chains below was sequenced from the same sample in a study of T cell clones after liver transplantation. Profiling relied on immunoSEQ multiplex PCR, and the TCRdb table lists in-frame clones only, not all of them. The sample records 70,000 to 80,000 clones, more than 90% being singletons. Material: CD4+ T cells from blood, obtained before liver transplant. Receptors were obtained from a human donor who received a liver transplant.

CDR3: CASSLETQFNYEQYF. The CDR3 region has the DNA TGTGCCAGCAGCTTAGAGACTCAATTCAACTACGAGCAGTACTTC. V and J are TRBV11-3 and TRBJ2-7; the D is unclear. CDR1 is SGHNT and CDR2 is YENEEA in the germline V gene. The CDR3 extends over 15 amino acids. V shed 0 bases and J shed 3 bases, with 12 bases lying between them.

The chain combines TRBV7-3 with TRBJ2-1, with TRBD2 matching over 16 bases. CDR1 is SGHTA, CDR2 FQGTGA, per germline. This CDR3 has 18 residues. The V and J ends lost 1 base and 4 bases, in that order; junction bases with no gene match: 4. The CDR3 coding sequence is TGTGCCAGCAGCTTAATCGGGACTAGCGGGAGGGGTTACAATGAGCAGTTCTTC. Translated, it gives CASSLIGTSGRGYNEQFF.

V gene TRBV19 combines with J gene TRBJ2-1, with 9 bases that match TRBD1. This CDR3 comprises 15 residues. Losses at the gene ends were 5 bases for V and 4 bases for J; bases not matched to a gene: 6. Germline CDR1 LNHDA, CDR2 SQIVND (reference sequence). This chain's CDR3 is CASSSGQGLYNEQFF. The CDR3 DNA sequence: TGTGCCAGTAGTTCCGGACAGGGGCTATACAATGAGCAGTTCTTC.

In its sample, this clone was seen a few times. The chain has TRBV11-3 and TRBJ1-1; D may be TRBD1 (5 bases). CDR1 is SGHNT and CDR2 is YENEEA in the germline V gene. V was clipped by 3 bases and J by 1 base, with 18 bases between them. The CDR3 totals 17 residues. CDR3 amino acids: CASSFTSQGSWNTEAFF. The DNA for the CDR3 is TGTGCCAGCAGCTTTACGTCTCAGGGATCGTGGAACACTGAAGCTTTCTTT.

The chain joins TRBV18 to TRBJ2-1; 9 bases are shared with TRBD2. Germline V lookup: CDR1 KGHSH, CDR2 LQKENI. V was pared by 4 bases and J by 4 bases, with 14 bases of the junction left unmatched. The CDR3 consists of 18 residues. CDR3 bases: TGTGCCAGCTCACTACTCGACATTAGCGGGAGTTGGTACAATGAGCAGTTCTTC. Protein product: CASSLLDISGSWYNEQFF. Variable domain in full (rest from reference TRBV18 and TRBJ2-1): NAGVMQNPRHLVRRRGQEARLRCSPMKGHSHVYWYRQLPEEGLKFMVYLQKENIIDESGMPKERFSAEFPKEGPSILRIQQVVRGDSAAYFCASSLLDISGSWYNEQFFGPGTRLTVL.

This rearrangement joins TRBV27 to TRBJ2-3; D might be TRBD2 (5 bases). Germline V lookup: CDR1 MNHEY, CDR2 SMNVEV (reference sequence). V lost 10 bases to trimming and J lost 4 bases, with 18 bases between them. The length of the CDR3 is 14 residues. The DNA for the CDR3 is TGTGCCACTTTTCCCTTTTACGGGGCAGATACGCAGTATTTT. Protein sequence: CATFPFYGADTQYF.

The chain combines TRBV9 with TRBJ2-1; 8 nucleotides match TRBD2. In germline, CDR1 is SGDLS, CDR2 YYNGEE. The ends lost 1 base at V and 3 bases at J; junction bases unmatched: 6. This CDR3 comprises 16 residues. The CDR3 spells CASSVPPTSVYNEQFF. The CDR3 DNA reads TGTGCCAGCAGCGTACCTCCGACTAGCGTCTACAATGAGCAGTTCTTC.

This chain uses TRBV19 with TRBJ2-7; no firm D call. V lost 5 bases and J 7 bases, leaving 18 bases between the germline ends. The V gene's germline CDR1 is LNHDA and CDR2 SQIVND (reference sequence). CDR3 size: 14 residues. The CDR3 loop reads CASSSATPPGEQYF. CDR3 coding DNA: TGTGCCAGTAGTTCCGCGACACCCCCAGGAGAGCAGTACTTC.

The CDR3 region is CASSPGFSGGYTQYF. The CDR3 region has the DNA TGTGCCAGCAGCCCTGGATTCTCCGGGGGGTATACGCAGTATTTT. The chain couples TRBV5-6 to TRBJ2-3; 7 bases fit TRBD2. The CDR3 is 15 amino acids. Trimming removed 4 bases from V and 7 bases from J; junction bases left unmatched: 12. CDR1 and CDR2 (germline): SGHDT, YYEEEE.